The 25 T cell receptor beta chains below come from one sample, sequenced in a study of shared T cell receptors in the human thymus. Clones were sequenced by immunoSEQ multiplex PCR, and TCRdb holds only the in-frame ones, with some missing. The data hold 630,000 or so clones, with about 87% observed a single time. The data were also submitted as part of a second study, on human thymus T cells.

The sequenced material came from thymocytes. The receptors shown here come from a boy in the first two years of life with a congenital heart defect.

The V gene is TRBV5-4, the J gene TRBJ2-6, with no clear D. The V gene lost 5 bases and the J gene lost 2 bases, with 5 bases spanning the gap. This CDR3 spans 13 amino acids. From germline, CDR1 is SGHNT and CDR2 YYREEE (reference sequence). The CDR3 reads CASRSTGANVLTF. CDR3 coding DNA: TGTGCCAGCAGGAGTACTGGGGCCAACGTCCTGACTTTC.

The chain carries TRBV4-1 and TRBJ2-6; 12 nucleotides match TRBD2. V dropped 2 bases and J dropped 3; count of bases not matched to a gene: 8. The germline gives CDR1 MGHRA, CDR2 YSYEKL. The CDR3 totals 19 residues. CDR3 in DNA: TGCGCCAGCAGCCAACTAGCGGGGGGGCGGGAAGGTGGGGCCAACGTCCTGACTTTC. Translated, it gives CASSQLAGGREGGANVLTF.

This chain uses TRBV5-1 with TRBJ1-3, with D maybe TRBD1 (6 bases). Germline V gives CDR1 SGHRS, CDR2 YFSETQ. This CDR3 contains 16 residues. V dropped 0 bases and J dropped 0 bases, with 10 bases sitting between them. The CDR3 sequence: CASSLEGGNSGNTIYF. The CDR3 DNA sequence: TGCGCCAGCAGCTTGGAGGGGGGGAACTCTGGAAACACCATATATTTT.

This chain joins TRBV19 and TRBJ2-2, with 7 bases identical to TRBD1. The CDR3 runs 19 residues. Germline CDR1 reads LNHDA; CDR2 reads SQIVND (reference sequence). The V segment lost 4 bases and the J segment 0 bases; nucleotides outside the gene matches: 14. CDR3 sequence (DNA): TGTGCCAGTAGTAGAGCCCGGGGTGAGGGGGCCGCGAACACCGGGGAGCTGTTTTTT. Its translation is CASSRARGEGAANTGELFF.

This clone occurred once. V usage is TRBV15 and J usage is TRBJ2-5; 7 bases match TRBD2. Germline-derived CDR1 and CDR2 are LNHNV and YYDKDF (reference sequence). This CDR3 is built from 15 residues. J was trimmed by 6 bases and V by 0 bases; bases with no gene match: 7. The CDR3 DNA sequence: TGTGCCACCAGCAGAGATCGGGGAGGGATGCAGACCCAGTACTTC. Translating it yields CATSRDRGGMQTQYF.

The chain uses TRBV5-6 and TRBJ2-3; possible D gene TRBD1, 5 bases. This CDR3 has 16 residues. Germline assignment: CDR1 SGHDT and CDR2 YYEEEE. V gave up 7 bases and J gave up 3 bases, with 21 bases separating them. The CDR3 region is CASFPTGPRLTDTQYF. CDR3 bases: TGTGCCAGCTTCCCTACAGGCCCGCGATTGACAGATACGCAGTATTTT.

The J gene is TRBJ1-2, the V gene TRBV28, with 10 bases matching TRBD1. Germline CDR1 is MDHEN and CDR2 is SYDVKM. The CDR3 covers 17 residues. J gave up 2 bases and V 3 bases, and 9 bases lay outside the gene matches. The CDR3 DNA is TGTGCCAGCAGTTTCCGACCCGGACAGGGGGAGAACTATGGCTACACCTTC. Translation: CASSFRPGQGENYGYTF.

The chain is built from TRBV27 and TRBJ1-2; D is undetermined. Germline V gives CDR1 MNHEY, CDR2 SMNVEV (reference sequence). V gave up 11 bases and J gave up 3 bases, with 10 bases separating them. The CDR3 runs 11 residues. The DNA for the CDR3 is TGTGCCCACCCCACGGACTATGGCTACACCTTC. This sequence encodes CAHPTDYGYTF.

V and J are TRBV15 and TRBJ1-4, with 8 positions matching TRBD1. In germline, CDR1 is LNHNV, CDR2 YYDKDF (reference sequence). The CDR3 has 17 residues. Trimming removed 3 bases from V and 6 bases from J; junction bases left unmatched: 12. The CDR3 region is CATSRGETGASDEKLFF. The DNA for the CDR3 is TGTGCCACCAGCAGGGGGGAGACAGGGGCGTCGGATGAAAAACTGTTTTTT.

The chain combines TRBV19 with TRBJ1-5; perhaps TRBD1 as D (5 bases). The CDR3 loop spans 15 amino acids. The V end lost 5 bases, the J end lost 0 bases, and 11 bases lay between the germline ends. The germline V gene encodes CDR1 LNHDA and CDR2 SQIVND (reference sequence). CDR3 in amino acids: CASSGWGDSNQPQHF. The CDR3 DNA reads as TGTGCCAGTAGTGGTTGGGGGGATAGCAATCAGCCCCAGCATTTT.

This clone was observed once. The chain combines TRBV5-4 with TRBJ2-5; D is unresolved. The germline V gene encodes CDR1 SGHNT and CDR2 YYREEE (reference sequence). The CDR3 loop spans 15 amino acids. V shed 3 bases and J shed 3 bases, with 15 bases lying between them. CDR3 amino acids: CASSSIAADEETQYF. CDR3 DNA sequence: TGTGCCAGCAGCTCCATCGCGGCAGATGAAGAGACCCAGTACTTC.

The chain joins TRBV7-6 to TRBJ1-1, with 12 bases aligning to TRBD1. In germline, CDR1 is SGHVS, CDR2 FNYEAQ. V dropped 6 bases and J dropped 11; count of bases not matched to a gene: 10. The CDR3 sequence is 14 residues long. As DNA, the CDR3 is TGTGCCAGCAGGACCGGGACAGGGGGCCGGCTTGCTTTCTTT. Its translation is CASRTGTGGRLAFF.

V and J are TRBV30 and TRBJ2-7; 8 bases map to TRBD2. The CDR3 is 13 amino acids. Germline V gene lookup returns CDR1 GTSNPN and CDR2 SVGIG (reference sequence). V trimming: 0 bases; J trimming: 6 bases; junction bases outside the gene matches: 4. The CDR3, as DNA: TGTGCCTGGAGTGTACGGGAGGGAGGCGAGCAGTACTTC. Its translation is CAWSVREGGEQYF.

The DNA for the CDR3 is TGTGCCAGCAGCCGGGACAGGGAGTCTGGAAACACCATATATTTT. Its translation is CASSRDRESGNTIYF. The chain links TRBV11-2 to TRBJ1-3, with 9 bases that match TRBD1. Trimming removed 5 bases from V and 1 base from J; junction bases left unmatched: 3. Germline assignment: CDR1 SGHAT and CDR2 FQNNGV. There are 15 residues in the CDR3.

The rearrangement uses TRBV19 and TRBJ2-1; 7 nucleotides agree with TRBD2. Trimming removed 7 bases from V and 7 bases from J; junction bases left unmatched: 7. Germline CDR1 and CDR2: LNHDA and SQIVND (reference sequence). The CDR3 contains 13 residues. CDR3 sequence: CASMAGEWNEQFF. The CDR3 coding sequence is TGTGCCAGTATGGCGGGAGAGTGGAATGAGCAGTTCTTC. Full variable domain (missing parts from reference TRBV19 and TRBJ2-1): DGGITQSPKYLFRKEGQNVTLSCEQNLNHDAMYWYRQDPGQGLRLIYYSQIVNDFQKGDIAEGYSVSREKKESFPLTVTSAQKNPTAFYLCASMAGEWNEQFFGPGTRLTVL.

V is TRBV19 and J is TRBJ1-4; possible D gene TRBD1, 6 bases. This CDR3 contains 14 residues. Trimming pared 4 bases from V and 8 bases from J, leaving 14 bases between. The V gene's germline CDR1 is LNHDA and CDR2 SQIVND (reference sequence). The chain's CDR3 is CASSNQGWYEKLFF. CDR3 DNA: TGTGCCAGTAGTAACCAGGGGTGGTACGAAAAACTGTTTTTT. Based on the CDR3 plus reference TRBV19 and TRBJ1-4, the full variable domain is DGGITQSPKYLFRKEGQNVTLSCEQNLNHDAMYWYRQDPGQGLRLIYYSQIVNDFQKGDIAEGYSVSREKKESFPLTVTSAQKNPTAFYLCASSNQGWYEKLFFGSGTQLSVL.

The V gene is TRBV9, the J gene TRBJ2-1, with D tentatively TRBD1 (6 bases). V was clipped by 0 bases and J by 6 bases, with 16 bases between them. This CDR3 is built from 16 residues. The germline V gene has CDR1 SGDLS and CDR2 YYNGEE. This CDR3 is CASSVGLRGLFNEQFF. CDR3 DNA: TGTGCCAGCAGCGTAGGCCTCAGGGGCTTGTTCAATGAGCAGTTCTTC.

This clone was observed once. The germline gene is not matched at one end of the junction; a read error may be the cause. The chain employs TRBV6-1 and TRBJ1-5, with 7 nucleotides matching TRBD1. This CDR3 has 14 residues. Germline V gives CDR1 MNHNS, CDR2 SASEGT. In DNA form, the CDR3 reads TGTGCCAGCAGAGAAGGGGGCTGGGCTCAGCCCCAGCATTTT. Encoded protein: CASREGGWAQPQHF.

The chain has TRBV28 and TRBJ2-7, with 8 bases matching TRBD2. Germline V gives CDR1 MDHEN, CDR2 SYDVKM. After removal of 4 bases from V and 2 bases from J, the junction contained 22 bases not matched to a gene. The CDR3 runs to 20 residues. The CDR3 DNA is TGTGCCAGCAGTTCCCGGACTGTCGGGGGGGTAATGTCTAGCCCCTACGAGCAGTACTTC. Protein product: CASSSRTVGGVMSSPYEQYF. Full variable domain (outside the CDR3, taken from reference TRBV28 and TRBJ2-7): DVKVTQSSRYLVKRTGEKVFLECVQDMDHENMFWYRQDPGLGLRLIYFSYDVKMKEKGDIPEGYSVSREKKERFSLILESASTNQTSMYLCASSSRTVGGVMSSPYEQYFGPGTRLTVT.

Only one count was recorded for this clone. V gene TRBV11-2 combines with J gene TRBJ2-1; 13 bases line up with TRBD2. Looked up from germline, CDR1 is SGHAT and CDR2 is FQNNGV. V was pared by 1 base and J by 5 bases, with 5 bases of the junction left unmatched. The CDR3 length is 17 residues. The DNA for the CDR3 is TGTGCCAGCAGCTTAGGGACTAGCGGGAGTCCCCACAATGAGCAGTTCTTC. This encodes CASSLGTSGSPHNEQFF.

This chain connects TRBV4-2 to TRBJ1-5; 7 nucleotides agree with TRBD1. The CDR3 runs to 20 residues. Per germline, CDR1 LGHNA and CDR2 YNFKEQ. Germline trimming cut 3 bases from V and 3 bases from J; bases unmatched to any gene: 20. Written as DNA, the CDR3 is TGTGCCAGCAGCCACGGTGGGCCAGGGGGTTTCCAACAATACAATCAGCCCCAGCATTTT. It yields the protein CASSHGGPGGFQQYNQPQHF.

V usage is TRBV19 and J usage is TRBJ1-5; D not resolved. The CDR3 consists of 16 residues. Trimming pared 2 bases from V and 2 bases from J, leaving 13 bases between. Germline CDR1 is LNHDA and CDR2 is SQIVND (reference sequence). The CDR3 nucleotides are TGTGCCAGTAGTATACGGGAAGGGTTGGGCAATCAGCCCCAGCATTTT. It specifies CASSIREGLGNQPQHF. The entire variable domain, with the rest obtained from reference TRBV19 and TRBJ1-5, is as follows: DGGITQSPKYLFRKEGQNVTLSCEQNLNHDAMYWYRQDPGQGLRLIYYSQIVNDFQKGDIAEGYSVSREKKESFPLTVTSAQKNPTAFYLCASSIREGLGNQPQHFGDGTRLSIL.

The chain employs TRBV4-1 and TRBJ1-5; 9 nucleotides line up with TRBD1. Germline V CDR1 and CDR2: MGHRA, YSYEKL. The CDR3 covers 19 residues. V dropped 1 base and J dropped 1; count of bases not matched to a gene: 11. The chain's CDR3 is CASSQGQDRGVQSNQPQHF. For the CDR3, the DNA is TGCGCCAGCAGCCAAGGCCAAGACAGGGGGGTTCAGAGCAATCAGCCCCAGCATTTT.

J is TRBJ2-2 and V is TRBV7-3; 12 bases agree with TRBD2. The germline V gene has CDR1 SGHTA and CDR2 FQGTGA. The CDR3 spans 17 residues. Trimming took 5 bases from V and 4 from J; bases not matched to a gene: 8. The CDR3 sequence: CASSPQASGGGTGELFF. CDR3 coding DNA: TGTGCCAGCAGCCCCCAGGCTAGCGGGGGGGGCACCGGGGAGCTGTTTTTT.

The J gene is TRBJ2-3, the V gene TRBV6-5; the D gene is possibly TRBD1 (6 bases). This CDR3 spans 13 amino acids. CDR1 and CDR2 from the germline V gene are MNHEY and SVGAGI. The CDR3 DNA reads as TGTGCGATCCGAGGGGGTTCTACAGATACGCAGTATTTT. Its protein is CAIRGGSTDTQYF.